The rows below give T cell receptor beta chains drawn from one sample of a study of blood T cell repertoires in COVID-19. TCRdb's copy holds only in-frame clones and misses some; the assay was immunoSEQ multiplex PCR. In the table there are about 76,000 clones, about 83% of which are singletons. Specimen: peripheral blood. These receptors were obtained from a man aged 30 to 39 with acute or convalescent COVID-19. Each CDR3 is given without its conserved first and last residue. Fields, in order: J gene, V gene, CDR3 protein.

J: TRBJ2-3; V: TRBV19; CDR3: ASSIVLLTGDTQY
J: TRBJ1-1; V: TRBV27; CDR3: ASSLSPGQNTEAF
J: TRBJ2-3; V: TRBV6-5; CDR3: ASKRSGSIDTQY
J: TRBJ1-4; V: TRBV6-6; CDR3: ASSRDFRPATNEKLF
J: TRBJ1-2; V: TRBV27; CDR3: ASSSQRRQTSDYGYT
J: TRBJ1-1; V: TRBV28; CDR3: ASTEAQNTEAF
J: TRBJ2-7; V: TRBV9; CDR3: ASSVGSPREHEQY
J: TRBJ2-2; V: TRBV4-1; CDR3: ASSLQIADRDNTGELF
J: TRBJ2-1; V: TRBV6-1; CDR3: ASSDRGRINEQF
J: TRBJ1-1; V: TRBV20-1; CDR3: STGNTEAF
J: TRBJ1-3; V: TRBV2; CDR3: ASSLQGLGNTIY
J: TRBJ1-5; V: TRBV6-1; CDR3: ASSEETGGVQPQH
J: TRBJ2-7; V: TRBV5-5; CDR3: ASSLEGQDYEQY
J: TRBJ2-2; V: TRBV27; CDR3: ASSPSLQDRGRPGELF
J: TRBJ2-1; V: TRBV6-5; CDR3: ASSHNLAGVGEQF
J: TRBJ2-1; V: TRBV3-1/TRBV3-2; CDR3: ASSPFGTNPYNEQF
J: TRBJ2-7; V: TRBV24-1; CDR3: ATSDTGTSGSSYEQY
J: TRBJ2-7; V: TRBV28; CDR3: ASSYTSSYEQY
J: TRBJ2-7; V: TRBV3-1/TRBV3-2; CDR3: ASGSLSVYEQY
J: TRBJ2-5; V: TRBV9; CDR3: ASSVGTSLETQY
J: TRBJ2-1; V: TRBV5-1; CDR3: ASNGLAGGSYNEQF
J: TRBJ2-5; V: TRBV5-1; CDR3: ASSLRSRETQY
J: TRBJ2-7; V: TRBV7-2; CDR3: ASSLSQGHSYEQY
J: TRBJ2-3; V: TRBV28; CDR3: ASSLTRSTDTQY
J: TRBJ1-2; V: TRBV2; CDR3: ASSGDRGLYGYT
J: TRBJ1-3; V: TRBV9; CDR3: ASSVEDSNSGNTIY
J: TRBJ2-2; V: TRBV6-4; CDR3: ASSPGPEGTGELF
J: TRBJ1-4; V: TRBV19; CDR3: ASILGGRGGKLF
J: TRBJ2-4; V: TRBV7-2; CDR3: ASSPGMGTLAKNIQY
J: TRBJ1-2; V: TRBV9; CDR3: ASSARQPSYGYT
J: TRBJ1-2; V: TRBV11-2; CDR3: ASSLGGAGFSYGYT
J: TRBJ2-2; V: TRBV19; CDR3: ASTQSGLAGDTGELF
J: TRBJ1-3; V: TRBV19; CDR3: ASRSGSGNTIY
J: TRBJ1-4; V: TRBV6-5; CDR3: ASSNREFDKLF
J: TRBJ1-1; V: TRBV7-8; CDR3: ASSPWTANTEAF
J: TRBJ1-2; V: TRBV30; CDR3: AWRYREGYT
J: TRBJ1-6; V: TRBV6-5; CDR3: ASSYQGDYNSPLH
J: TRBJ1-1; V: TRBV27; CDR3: ASSLSGGGLTEAF
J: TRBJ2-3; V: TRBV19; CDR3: ASSMDQREGDPTSTDTQY
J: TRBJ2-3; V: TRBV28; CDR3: ASSNRGFGTQY
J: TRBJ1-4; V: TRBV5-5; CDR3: ASRNLGQGEKLF